These 32 T cell receptor beta chains share one sample of origin, sequenced in a study of shared clonotypes between healthy human individuals. The protocol was immunoSEQ multiplex PCR, while the TCRdb copy is restricted to in-frame clones and leaves out a portion. The table has fewer than 850,000 clones, about 97% seen once; the top ten hold 0.2% to 0.25%. Naive CD8 cells comprised CD45RO-negative, CCR7-positively selected cells, excluding terminally differentiated effector memory CD45RA+ cells. Sequences were obtained from naive CD8+ T cells sorted from blood. The receptors were sampled from a man aged 25-45 years in good health.

This clone was detected only once. The chain links TRBV27 to TRBJ2-7; D is perhaps TRBD1 or TRBD2 (5 bases each). Trimming pared 5 bases from V and 1 base from J, leaving 9 bases between. CDR1 is MNHEY and CDR2 is SMNVEV in the germline V gene (reference sequence). This CDR3 contains 13 residues. CDR3 nucleotides: TGTGCCAGCAGTGTGGGACCATCCTACGAGCAGTACTTC. Amino acid sequence: CASSVGPSYEQYF.

This rearrangement joins TRBV30 to TRBJ2-1, with 7 bases fitting TRBD1. Unmatched junction bases numbered 12, after V lost 4 bases and J lost 9 bases. In germline, CDR1 is GTSNPN, CDR2 SVGIG (reference sequence). This CDR3 is 14 amino acids long. In DNA form, the CDR3 reads TGTGCCTGGAACAAGGGGGCCGGACTGCCTGAGCAGTTCTTC. Translation gives CAWNKGAGLPEQFF.

The chain carries TRBV4-2 and TRBJ1-1, with 9 bases identical to TRBD1. Losses at the gene ends were 3 bases for V and 1 base for J; bases not matched to a gene: 0. This CDR3 region has 14 residues. The germline CDR1 and CDR2 sequences are LGHNA and YNFKEQ. The CDR3 DNA reads as TGTGCCAGCAGCCAGGGACAGGGGAACACTGAAGCTTTCTTT. This sequence encodes CASSQGQGNTEAFF.

J is TRBJ2-1 and V is TRBV4-1, with 8 bases fitting TRBD2. This CDR3 spans 16 amino acids. V lost 1 base and J lost 9; bases outside the gene matches: 11. Germline V gene sequence: CDR1 MGHRA, CDR2 YSYEKL. CDR3 in DNA: TGCGCCAGCAGCCAAGCGTCGAGCGGGAGATGGGGTGAGCAGTTCTTC. It encodes CASSQASSGRWGEQFF.

This clone appeared a single time. The V gene is TRBV11-1, the J gene TRBJ2-3; no firm D call. The CDR3 runs to 16 residues. Germline CDR1 reads SGHAT; CDR2 reads FQDESV (reference sequence). Trimming removed 2 bases at V and 4 bases at J, with 16 bases between. CDR3 DNA sequence: TGTGCCAGCAGCTTAATATCCTGGAGCCTCGCAGATACGCAGTATTTT. It is translated as CASSLISWSLADTQYF.

The V and J genes are TRBV7-9 and TRBJ1-4, with D unresolved. In germline, CDR1 is SEHNR, CDR2 FQNEAQ (reference sequence). The length of the CDR3 is 13 residues. CDR3 sequence reads: CASSGGNNEKLFF. Written as DNA, the CDR3 is TGTGCATCCTCGGGTGGCAATAATGAAAAACTGTTTTTT.

The V and J genes are TRBV4-1 and TRBJ2-7, with a weak D call TRBD1 (6 bases). V was clipped by 0 bases and J by 5 bases, with 14 bases between them. Germline assignment: CDR1 MGHRA and CDR2 YSYEKL. This CDR3 has 15 amino acids. The DNA for the CDR3 is TGCGCCAGCAGCCAAGATTACCAGGGGCGGGACGAGCAGTACTTC. It is translated as CASSQDYQGRDEQYF.

The genes are TRBV5-4 and TRBJ2-7; 7 nucleotides match TRBD2. V lost 3 bases, J lost 2 bases, and 5 bases stayed unmatched. Germline V gene data show CDR1 as SGHNT and CDR2 as YYREEE (reference sequence). The CDR3 sequence is 14 residues long. The CDR3 here is CASSSWDYTYEQYF. CDR3 sequence (DNA): TGTGCCAGCAGCTCCTGGGACTACACCTACGAGCAGTACTTC.

As concerns this clone: One junction end does not reproduce the germline sequence, and a read error may be involved. The rearrangement joins TRBV9 to TRBJ2-7; D not certain. This CDR3 has 13 amino acids. Germline CDR1 is SGDLS and CDR2 is YYNGEE. The CDR3 is CASSPLSSDEQYF. Here the CDR3 DNA reads TGTGCTAGCAGCCCCCTTTCTAGTGACGAGCAGTACTTC.

The chain has TRBV5-3 and TRBJ1-5, with D uncertain. TRBV5-3 is sorted into the ORF group, with uncertain function. The CDR3 has 17 residues. V lost 4 bases to trimming and J lost 0 bases, with 17 bases between them. The CDR3 DNA follows: TGTGCCAGAAGCCAAACGACTAAGGACTCTAGCAATCAGCCCCAGCATTTT. Its translation is CARSQTTKDSSNQPQHF.

V is TRBV7-2 and J is TRBJ2-1; D gene ambiguous. CDR3 length: 13 residues. Germline V gene sequence: CDR1 SGHTA, CDR2 FQGNSA. V gave up 6 bases and J gave up 9 bases, with 15 bases separating them. The DNA for the CDR3 is TGTGCCAGCAGTTTTTCCCGGGCCCCTGAGCAGTTCTTC. Protein: CASSFSRAPEQFF. Filled out from reference TRBV7-2 and TRBJ2-1, the complete variable domain reads GAGVSQSPSNKVTEKGKDVELRCDPISGHTALYWYRQSLGQGLEFLIYFQGNSAPDKSGLPSDRFSAERTGGSVSTLTIQRTQQEDSAVYLCASSFSRAPEQFFGPGTRLTVL.

The V and J genes are TRBV27 and TRBJ1-1; no definite D call. The germline CDR1 and CDR2 sequences are MNHEY and SMNVEV (reference sequence). The CDR3 extends over 13 amino acids. The V and J ends lost 3 bases and 0 bases respectively, with 5 bases between them. DNA for the CDR3: TGTGCCAGCAGTTTGGCTCTGAACACTGAAGCTTTCTTT. As protein: CASSLALNTEAFF.

J is TRBJ2-7 and V is TRBV15; 7 bases line up with TRBD1. Germline loops: CDR1 LNHNV, CDR2 YYDKDF (reference sequence). Losses at the gene ends were 6 bases for V and 6 bases for J; bases not matched to a gene: 14. This CDR3 is 15 amino acids long. The CDR3: CATRTRDSPFAEQYF. The DNA of the CDR3 is TGTGCCACCAGGACCCGGGACAGCCCTTTCGCCGAGCAGTACTTC.

In its sample, this clone was seen once. The rearrangement uses TRBV7-9 and TRBJ1-2; tentatively, D is TRBD1 (6 bases). The germline gives CDR1 SEHNR, CDR2 FQNEAQ (reference sequence). V lost 7 bases and J 5 bases, leaving 20 bases between the germline ends. The CDR3 is made up of 15 amino acids. This CDR3 reads CASTLSEGTLYGYTF. Here the CDR3 DNA reads TGTGCCAGCACCTTGAGCGAAGGGACACTGTATGGCTACACCTTC.

The chain is built from TRBV13 and TRBJ1-2; the D gene is possibly TRBD1 (5 bases). The CDR3 contains 17 residues. Trimming removed 5 bases at V and 0 bases at J, with 19 bases between. CDR1 and CDR2 from the germline V gene are PRHDT and FYEKMQ (reference sequence). CDR3 nucleotide sequence: TGTGCCAGCAGCAAAGGGACTTATCAGGAAGCTAACTATGGCTACACCTTC. It is translated as CASSKGTYQEANYGYTF.

The chain uses TRBV7-2 and TRBJ2-7; D is uncertain. The CDR3 runs to 11 residues. V shed 3 bases and J shed 5 bases, with 5 bases lying between them. The V gene's germline CDR1 is SGHTA and CDR2 FQGNSA. In nucleotides, the CDR3 is TGTGCCAGCAGCTTTAACAACGAGCAGTACTTC. Its translation: CASSFNNEQYF.

V and J are TRBV19 and TRBJ2-1; possibly TRBD1 or TRBD2 for D (5 bases each). In germline, CDR1 is LNHDA, CDR2 SQIVND (reference sequence). The CDR3 is made up of 15 amino acids. Trimming removed 6 bases at V and 0 bases at J, with 12 bases between. CDR3 in amino acids: CASRSGHNSYNEQFF. The CDR3 DNA is TGTGCCAGTAGATCGGGGCACAACTCCTACAATGAGCAGTTCTTC. The full variable domain, with the rest looked up from reference TRBV19 and TRBJ2-1, is DGGITQSPKYLFRKEGQNVTLSCEQNLNHDAMYWYRQDPGQGLRLIYYSQIVNDFQKGDIAEGYSVSREKKESFPLTVTSAQKNPTAFYLCASRSGHNSYNEQFFGPGTRLTVL.

The rearrangement joins TRBV29-1 to TRBJ1-1, with 9 bases matching TRBD1. J was trimmed by 3 bases and V by 5 bases; bases with no gene match: 28. The CDR3 runs to 21 residues. Germline loops: CDR1 SQVTM, CDR2 ANQGSEA. The CDR3 reads CSVSKDRGPFGPTYRDTEAFF. For the CDR3, the DNA is TGCAGCGTTTCTAAGGACAGGGGCCCATTTGGCCCCACCTATAGGGACACTGAAGCTTTCTTT.

CDR3: CASSQTSDRAMIAKNIQYF. The CDR3 DNA is TGTGCCAGCAGCCAGACTTCGGACAGGGCGATGATAGCCAAAAACATTCAGTACTTC. The gene calls are TRBV7-9 and TRBJ2-4, with 8 bases identical to TRBD1. Germline V lookup: CDR1 SEHNR, CDR2 FQNEAQ (reference sequence). V lost 5 bases and J lost 0; bases outside the gene matches: 15. This CDR3 spans 19 amino acids.

The V gene is TRBV6-6, the J gene TRBJ2-2; no reliable D call. V was shortened by 2 bases and J by 1 base, with 11 bases between the two germline ends. The CDR3 runs to 16 residues. The germline V gene has CDR1 MNHNY and CDR2 SVGAGI (reference sequence). CDR3 sequence (DNA): TGTGCCAGCAGTTACCCAGTGACGGTGAACACCGGGGAGCTGTTTTTT. It specifies CASSYPVTVNTGELFF.

The V and J genes are TRBV2 and TRBJ2-7; maybe TRBD2 (6 bases). From germline, CDR1 is SNHLY and CDR2 FYNNEI. Trimming shortened V by 8 bases and J by 0 bases, and 14 bases separated the two germline ends. CDR3 size: 14 residues. The CDR3 is CASWGTFSSYEQYF. The CDR3 region has the DNA TGTGCCAGCTGGGGGACTTTTAGCTCCTACGAGCAGTACTTC.

The chain employs TRBV7-9 and TRBJ2-7, with 12 bases identical to TRBD2. V shed 7 bases, J shed 7 bases, and the junction held 23 bases outside the gene matches. The germline V gene encodes CDR1 SEHNR and CDR2 FQNEAQ (reference sequence). This CDR3 region has 19 residues. CDR3 region: CASNNHRASGRAPRLEQYF. The CDR3 nucleotides are TGTGCCAGCAACAATCATCGGGCTAGCGGGAGGGCCCCACGTCTGGAGCAGTACTTC.

The chain couples TRBV4-3 to TRBJ2-6; D call uncertain. The V end lost 4 bases, the J end lost 5 bases, and 18 bases lay between the germline ends. The CDR3 is 17 residues long. From germline, CDR1 is LGHNA and CDR2 YSLEER. CDR3 loop: CASSPATSQSRANVLTF. CDR3 bases: TGCGCCAGCAGCCCCGCGACGTCACAAAGTCGGGCCAACGTCCTGACTTTC.

J is TRBJ2-3 and V is TRBV9; 10 bases match TRBD2. The germline V gene encodes CDR1 SGDLS and CDR2 YYNGEE. This CDR3 contains 19 residues. With 0 bases clipped from V and 3 bases from J, the junction kept 13 bases outside the gene matches. The CDR3 here is CASSVVEREGQILTDTQYF. CDR3 in DNA: TGTGCCAGCAGCGTAGTGGAGCGGGAGGGCCAAATTCTTACAGATACGCAGTATTTT.

The chain employs TRBV6-1 and TRBJ2-2, with unresolved D. The germline V and J ends were trimmed by 8 bases and 5 bases, with 15 bases remaining between them. Germline loops: CDR1 MNHNS, CDR2 SASEGT. The CDR3 is made up of 14 amino acids. As DNA, the CDR3 is TGTGCCAGCCCCCGGGTGCCAGTAACCGGGGAGCTGTTTTTT. Amino acid sequence: CASPRVPVTGELFF.

The V gene is TRBV14, the J gene TRBJ2-3; D gene ambiguous. The CDR3 spans 13 residues. V was shortened by 2 bases and J by 5 bases, with 8 bases between the two germline ends. Germline-derived CDR1 and CDR2 are SGHDN and FVKESK. CDR3 bases: TGTGCCAGCAGCCAACTTTTGGGAGATACGCAGTATTTT. Protein sequence: CASSQLLGDTQYF. Full variable domain (outside the CDR3, taken from reference TRBV14 and TRBJ2-3): EAGVTQFPSHSVIEKGQTVTLRCDPISGHDNLYWYRRVMGKEIKFLLHFVKESKQDESGMPNNRFLAERTGGTYSTLKVQPAELEDSGVYFCASSQLLGDTQYFGPGTRLTVL.

This clone was seen a single time. The genes are TRBV28 and TRBJ2-1; 8 positions agree with TRBD1. With V trimmed by 6 bases and J by 1 base, 11 bases remained unmatched. The CDR3 extends over 17 amino acids. Germline V lookup: CDR1 MDHEN, CDR2 SYDVKM. CDR3 coding DNA: TGTGCCAGCAGCTTACCTACAGGGGGTGATTCCTACAATGAGCAGTTCTTC. This translates into CASSLPTGGDSYNEQFF.

This chain links TRBV10-1 with TRBJ1-5; TRBD1 might be the D (6 bases). Trimming took off 6 bases at V and 2 bases at J, with 11 bases between the two ends. The CDR3 spans 14 residues. In germline, CDR1 is WNHNN, CDR2 SYGVQD (reference sequence). The CDR3 coding sequence is TGCGCCAGCAGCGATTGGACAGGCAATCAGCCCCAGCATTTT. It translates to CASSDWTGNQPQHF.

The chain uses TRBV6-5 and TRBJ2-3, with D unresolved. Germline assignment: CDR1 MNHEY and CDR2 SVGAGI. The length of the CDR3 is 14 residues. Trimming removed 6 bases at V and 5 bases at J, with 15 bases between. In DNA form, the CDR3 reads TGTGCCAGCAGCCACGGCCCCTCGGGAGATACGCAGTATTTT. This gives the protein CASSHGPSGDTQYF.

This chain joins TRBV18 and TRBJ1-1; D ambiguous. Looked up from germline, CDR1 is KGHSH and CDR2 is LQKENI. The CDR3 extends over 14 amino acids. The germline V and J ends were trimmed by 1 base and 5 bases, with 11 bases remaining between them. CDR3 region: CASSPLRGRTEAFF. The CDR3 region has the DNA TGTGCCAGCTCACCACTTCGGGGTCGGACTGAAGCTTTCTTT.

The chain combines TRBV5-1 with TRBJ2-3, with 9 bases lining up with TRBD1. V shed 4 bases and J 6 bases; nucleotides not matched to a gene: 3. CDR1 is SGHRS and CDR2 is YFSETQ in the germline V gene. There are 13 residues in the CDR3. In DNA form, the CDR3 reads TGCGCCAGCAGCGGGACAGGGTCCGATACGCAGTATTTT. The encoded protein is CASSGTGSDTQYF.

This rearrangement joins TRBV7-6 to TRBJ1-2, with a weak D call TRBD1 (5 bases). CDR3 length equals 13 residues. Germline V gives CDR1 SGHVS, CDR2 FNYEAQ. Trimming stripped 3 bases from V and 4 bases from J, with 9 bases between. In DNA, the CDR3 is TGTGCCAGCAGCTTGACAGCTACCTATGGCTACACCTTC. It yields the protein CASSLTATYGYTF.